The rows below give T cell receptor beta chains drawn from one sample of a study of blood T cell repertoires in COVID-19. Sequenced by immunoSEQ multiplex PCR; TCRdb stores in-frame clones only, minus some. The repertoire includes 110,000 to 150,000 clones, over 80% of them detected once, and around 1.7% sits in the top ten. The sample taken for sequencing was peripheral blood. The receptors come from a woman between 50 and 59 years old with acute or convalescent COVID-19. The CDR3 runs from the conserved cysteine through the conserved F or W. A D gene is named only where the DNA matches it firmly.

TRBV19	TRBJ2-7	TRBD1	TGTGCCAGTAGTACCCTCGGACAGGGAACCTACGAGCAGTACTTC	CASSTLGQGTYEQYF
TRBV6-5	TRBJ1-1	TRBD1	TGTGCCAGCAGGGATGGGACAGGGGTTTGGAGTGAAGCTTTCTTT	CASRDGTGVWSEAFF
TRBV6-6	TRBJ1-6	TRBD1	TGTGCCAGCAGTGGAACCGGGACAGATAATTCACCCCTCCACTTT	CASSGTGTDNSPLHF
TRBV12-3/TRBV12-4	TRBJ1-3	TRBD1	TGTGCCAGCAGTGGGACAGGGAACACCATATATTTT	CASSGTGNTIYF
TRBV7-2	TRBJ1-5	TRBD1	TGTGCCAGCAGCCCGGGACAGCTAATCAATCAGCCCCAGCATTTT	CASSPGQLINQPQHF
TRBV19	TRBJ2-7	TRBD2	TGTGCCAGTAGCCGTGGGACTAGCGGATACTCCTACGAGCAGTACTTC	CASSRGTSGYSYEQYF
TRBV10-2	TRBJ2-6	TRBD2	TGCGCCAGCAGTGACGGGGGGTTGGTTTCTGGGGCCAACGTCCTGACTTTC	CASSDGGLVSGANVLTF
TRBV5-1	TRBJ1-3	TRBD1	TGCGCCAGCAGTTCCACAGGGGGCTCTGGAAACACCATATATTTT	CASSSTGGSGNTIYF
TRBV5-4	TRBJ2-1	TRBD2	TGTGCCAGCAGCTCCGGACTAGCGGGATACAATGAGCAGTTCTTC	CASSSGLAGYNEQFF
TRBV5-1	TRBJ1-1	TRBD1	TGCGCCAGCAGCCGACTGGACAGGTTCGCTGAAGCTTTCTTT	CASSRLDRFAEAFF
TRBV5-4	TRBJ2-2	TRBD1	TGTGCCAGCAGCAGGACCGGGACAGGTCCTCGGGCCGGGGAGCTGTTTTTT	CASSRTGTGPRAGELFF
TRBV30	TRBJ2-7	-	TGTGCCTACAGGGTCAACGAGCAGTACTTC	CAYRVNEQYF
TRBV3-1/TRBV3-2	TRBJ2-2	TRBD2	TGTGCCAGCAGCCAAAGATCTAGCGGGACCGGGGAGCTGTTTTTT	CASSQRSSGTGELFF
TRBV5-1	TRBJ2-3	TRBD2	TGCGCCAGCAGCTTGGGACAAGCGGGAGGGCCGGGTGGTTCCGATACGCAGTATTTT	CASSLGQAGGPGGSDTQYF
TRBV27	TRBJ2-3	-	TGTGCCAGCAGTTTATCGGGGAGGTGGGGTTCATATTTT	CASSLSGRWGSYF
TRBV11-2	TRBJ2-5	TRBD2	TGTGCCAGCAGCTTACTAGCGGGGGAAACCCAGACCCAGTACTTC	CASSLLAGETQTQYF